Following are 9 T cell receptor beta chains from one sample sequenced in a study of cytomegalovirus exposure and HLA in healthy donors. PCR primers comprised 60 Vbeta and 13 Jbeta primers. The table came from immunoSEQ multiplex PCR; TCRdb's copy has only in-frame clones and leaves some out. This table holds 170,000 or so clones, 75% to 85% found once. Input material: PBMCs. These receptor sequences come from a woman under 40 in good health and CMV-seropositive.

This chain joins TRBV11-3 and TRBJ2-3; the match to TRBD2 covers 10 bases. The V gene's germline CDR1 is SGHNT and CDR2 YENEEA. The CDR3 is 16 residues long. The V gene end was trimmed by 1 base and the J gene end by 1 base; junction bases not matched to a gene: 2. This CDR3 reads CASSLALAGGTDTQYF. In DNA, the CDR3 is TGTGCCAGCAGCTTAGCCCTAGCGGGAGGCACAGATACGCAGTATTTT.

With respect to this clone: The germline gene is not matched at one end of the junction; a read error may be the cause. The chain couples TRBV30 to TRBJ2-7, with D maybe TRBD2 (7 bases). Germline CDR1 reads GTSNPN; CDR2 reads SVGIG (reference sequence). The CDR3 consists of 14 residues. CDR3 loop: CAGRGMDYSYEQYF. CDR3 nucleotide sequence: TGTGCCGGGAGGGGGATGGACTACTCCTACGAGCAGTACTTC.

The J gene is TRBJ1-2, the V gene TRBV28; D may be TRBD1 (5 bases). Trimming stripped 2 bases from V and 6 bases from J, with 13 bases between. The CDR3 is made up of 14 amino acids. Looked up from germline, CDR1 is MDHEN and CDR2 is SYDVKM. CDR3 sequence (DNA): TGTGCCAGCAGTTTAGGAGCGGGACTTGATGGCTACACCTTC. It encodes CASSLGAGLDGYTF.

This clone turned up a few times. DNA for the CDR3: TGCGCCAGCAGCCAAGAGGCGGGAAGGACCGGGGAGCTGTTTTTT. Its translation: CASSQEAGRTGELFF. The chain recombines TRBV4-1 with TRBJ2-2, with D maybe TRBD2 (6 bases). There are 15 residues in the CDR3. V lost 0 bases and J 5 bases, leaving 10 bases between the germline ends. Germline CDR1 and CDR2: MGHRA and YSYEKL.

V and J are TRBV6-1 and TRBJ1-2; 8 bases fit TRBD1. CDR3 size: 14 residues. Trimming removed 7 bases from V and 3 bases from J; junction bases left unmatched: 7. The germline CDR1 and CDR2 sequences are MNHNS and SASEGT. The CDR3 loop is CASNSRGLDYGYTF. In DNA form, the CDR3 reads TGTGCCAGCAACTCCAGGGGGCTGGACTATGGCTACACCTTC.

This sequence joins TRBV6-6 and TRBJ1-2, with 8 bases identical to TRBD1. Per the germline V gene, CDR1 is MNHNY and CDR2 is SVGAGI (reference sequence). The CDR3 is 15 amino acids. The J segment lost 1 base and the V segment lost 7 bases, leaving 8 bases of the junction unmatched. CDR3 amino acids: CASNSGTGVNYGYTF. CDR3 nucleotide sequence: TGTGCCAGCAATTCCGGGACAGGAGTTAACTATGGCTACACCTTC.

This chain uses TRBV2 with TRBJ2-1; 13 bases match TRBD2. The CDR3 runs 15 residues. Germline trimming cut 7 bases from V and 3 bases from J; bases unmatched to any gene: 3. The germline V gene has CDR1 SNHLY and CDR2 FYNNEI. CDR3 loop: CASTWTSGSYNEQFF. CDR3 nucleotide sequence: TGTGCCAGCACCTGGACTAGCGGGAGCTACAATGAGCAGTTCTTC.

This clone was seen only a few times. The CDR3 DNA reads as TGTGCCAGCAGCGCTGGACTGCTCGGCACAGATACGCAGTATTTT. Its protein is CASSAGLLGTDTQYF. The chain has TRBV5-6 and TRBJ2-3; tentative D call: TRBD2 (5 bases). Trimming removed 4 bases from V and 1 base from J, with 13 bases in between. Germline CDR1 SGHDT, CDR2 YYEEEE. This CDR3 region has 15 residues.

The chain has TRBV4-1 and TRBJ2-3; possible D gene TRBD2, 6 bases. The germline gives CDR1 MGHRA, CDR2 YSYEKL. V lost 0 bases and J lost 2, with 18 bases in between. CDR3 length: 18 residues. The CDR3 sequence: CASSQDSMAEGITDTQYF. The CDR3 nucleotides read TGCGCCAGCAGCCAAGATTCGATGGCGGAGGGAATCACAGATACGCAGTATTTT.